These 9 T cell receptor beta chains were all obtained from the same sample, sequenced in a study of cytomegalovirus exposure and HLA in healthy donors. PCR employed 60 Vbeta and 13 Jbeta primers. Here immunoSEQ multiplex PCR was the method, and the copy in TCRdb shows in-frame clones only, minus some. Of 200,000 to 250,000 clones listed, around 73% are singletons. The specimen was PBMCs. The receptor set was obtained from a male donor in good health and CMV-seronegative.

The V gene is TRBV2, the J gene TRBJ2-5; D call uncertain. This CDR3 spans 15 amino acids. CDR1 SNHLY and CDR2 FYNNEI come from the germline V gene. V dropped 8 bases and J dropped 4 bases, with 20 bases sitting between them. In DNA, the CDR3 is TGTGCCAGCCAGCCTATCAAGGCCCGGGTAGAGACCCAGTACTTC. Encoded protein: CASQPIKARVETQYF.

The J gene is TRBJ1-5, the V gene TRBV28, with TRBD1 as a possible D gene (6 bases). Germline CDR1 is MDHEN and CDR2 is SYDVKM. CDR3 length: 16 residues. Between the trimmed V and J ends, which lost 6 bases and 0 bases, there was a span of 15 bases. The CDR3 DNA reads TGTGCCAGCAGCCCTGGGACATTCCATAGCAATCAGCCCCAGCATTTT. Amino acid sequence: CASSPGTFHSNQPQHF.

Only a few counts were recorded for this clone. The J gene is TRBJ1-4, the V gene TRBV6-6; TRBD1 matches at 8 bases. The J segment lost 5 bases and the V segment lost 9 bases, leaving 2 bases of the junction unmatched. From germline, CDR1 is MNHNY and CDR2 SVGAGI (reference sequence). CDR3 length: 12 residues. The CDR3 spells CARGTGNEKLFF. The CDR3 DNA reads as TGTGCCAGGGGGACAGGCAATGAAAAACTGTTTTTT.

The chain combines TRBV28 with TRBJ2-7, with TRBD2 matching 10 bases. The germline V gene encodes CDR1 MDHEN and CDR2 SYDVKM. V shed 5 bases and J 4 bases; nucleotides not matched to a gene: 8. The CDR3 contains 15 residues. CDR3 sequence: CASSLASGSVYEQYF. CDR3 coding DNA: TGTGCCAGCAGTCTTGCTAGCGGGAGTGTTTACGAGCAGTACTTC.

The chain combines TRBV28 with TRBJ1-5, with TRBD1 identical over 7 bases. The germline V gene has CDR1 MDHEN and CDR2 SYDVKM. This CDR3 has 17 amino acids. The V and J ends lost 6 bases and 6 bases, in that order; junction bases with no gene match: 17. The CDR3 protein is CASRMTTGPPGGQPQHF. The CDR3 region has the DNA TGTGCCAGCAGAATGACGACAGGCCCTCCAGGGGGTCAGCCCCAGCATTTT.

This chain connects TRBV7-3 to TRBJ2-7; 7 nucleotides agree with TRBD2. V trimming: 5 bases; J trimming: 2 bases; junction bases outside the gene matches: 3. The CDR3 length is 13 residues. Germline values: CDR1 SGHTA, CDR2 FQGTGA. Here the CDR3 DNA reads TGTGCCAGCAGCCAAGGACTAGCCTACGAGCAGTACTTC. This codes for CASSQGLAYEQYF.

This clone appeared a few times. The chain links TRBV29-1 to TRBJ2-7, with 10 positions matching TRBD1. The CDR3 contains 11 residues. The J segment lost 7 bases and the V segment lost 6 bases, leaving 3 bases of the junction unmatched. Germline V gives CDR1 SQVTM, CDR2 ANQGSEA. The CDR3 loop is CSVDRGREQYF. CDR3 DNA sequence: TGCAGCGTCGACAGGGGGCGAGAGCAGTACTTC.

The J gene is TRBJ1-5, the V gene TRBV18; perhaps TRBD1 as D (5 bases). The V gene's germline CDR1 is KGHSH and CDR2 LQKENI. The CDR3 totals 13 residues. V lost 4 bases and J 5 bases, leaving 9 bases between the germline ends. The CDR3 bases are TGTGCCAGCTCACAGGACACCTATCAGCCCCAGCATTTT. Encoded protein: CASSQDTYQPQHF.

The chain links TRBV7-2 to TRBJ2-5, with TRBD2 matching 10 bases. The CDR3 runs to 16 residues. Germline V gives CDR1 SGHTA, CDR2 FQGNSA. V lost 2 bases and J lost 5; bases outside the gene matches: 8. The CDR3 spells CASSLTLAGEVETQYF. The CDR3 region has the DNA TGTGCCAGCAGCTTAACGCTAGCGGGAGAGGTTGAGACCCAGTACTTC.